The rows below give T cell receptor beta chains drawn from one sample of a study of persistence of HIV-infected CD4 T cells. These receptors' targets are unknown. Generated by immunoSEQ multiplex PCR, the TCRdb table keeps only in-frame clones and is missing some. The sample yields some 30,000 clones, around 82% seen once. This sample comprised CD4+ T cells sorted from PBMCs after approximately 20-hour stimulation, obtained from a patient who received antiretroviral therapy. The receptors stem from an adult woman with HIV who was CMV-seropositive. Each CDR3 is given with its conserved first and last residue. The D gene is left open where the match is weak. Some rows have no size entry. The others give once, few or many, or a class for an expanded clone.

d_call,j_call,clone_size,v_call,cdr3_nt,cdr3_aa
-,TRBJ1-4,few,TRBV19,TGTGCCAGTAGTATAACCGGGCAAGAAAAACTGTTTTTT,CASSITGQEKLFF
-,TRBJ1-1,-,TRBV2,TGTGCCAGCAGCGACCTCAGGGATAGCACTGAAGCTTTCTTT,CASSDLRDSTEAFF
TRBD2,TRBJ2-3,-,TRBV2,TGTGCCAGCAGTGAAGCTTCTAGCGGAGATACGCAGTATTTT,CASSEASSGDTQYF
TRBD2,TRBJ2-1,few,TRBV3-1/TRBV3-2,TGTGCCAGCAGCCCATCGACTAGCGATGAGCAGTTCTTC,CASSPSTSDEQFF
-,TRBJ2-3,-,TRBV11-3,TGTGCCAGCAGCTTAGATAGGGTCTCAGATACGCAGTATTTT,CASSLDRVSDTQYF
-,TRBJ1-5,-,TRBV18,TGTGCCAGCTCCCTAAATCAGGGTGCTGAGCCCCAGCATTTT,CASSLNQGAEPQHF
TRBD1,TRBJ1-1,-,TRBV6-1,TGTGCCAGCAGTGACCGATGGGACAGGGGTCGAGCTTTCTTT,CASSDRWDRGRAFF
TRBD1,TRBJ1-2,-,TRBV6-1,TGTGCCAGCAGTGAAGGGGCGACAGGGGTCTATGGCTACACCTTC,CASSEGATGVYGYTF
-,TRBJ2-6,-,TRBV30,TGTGCCTCCAGTTCGGTTGGGGCCAACGTCCTGACTTTC,CASSSVGANVLTF
-,TRBJ1-3,-,TRBV9,TGTGCCAGCAGCTACGATCACGGAGGAGCCGGAAACACCATATATTTT,CASSYDHGGAGNTIYF
TRBD1,TRBJ1-4,medium-sized,TRBV18,TGTGCCAGCTCACCGGGACAGATTAATGAAAAACTGTTTTTT,CASSPGQINEKLFF
-,TRBJ1-1,once,TRBV19,TGTGCCAGTACAGGAAGAGGAGAAGCTTTCTTT,CASTGRGEAFF
-,TRBJ2-3,once,TRBV5-6,TGTGCCAGCAGCTGGGACACTAACACAGATACGCAGTATTTT,CASSWDTNTDTQYF
TRBD2,TRBJ2-5,once,TRBV6-1,TGTGCCAGCAGTGTAGAGGGACTAGCGGGGGGGAAAGAGACCCAGTACTTC,CASSVEGLAGGKETQYF
-,TRBJ2-7,-,TRBV27,TGTGCCAGCAGTTTATCGGTCCAGGTGTACTACGAGCAGTACTTC,CASSLSVQVYYEQYF
-,TRBJ1-1,-,TRBV10-3,TGTGCCATCAGTGATACAACAGGAAGGAGGGGAACTGAAGCTTTCTTT,CAISDTTGRRGTEAFF
-,TRBJ1-1,once,TRBV6-5,TGTGCCAGCAGTTTCCAGGGAGGGATTAAAGCTTTCTTT,CASSFQGGIKAFF